The source of this TCR beta chain is a study of T cell changes during pregnancy in multiple sclerosis. TCRdb's table, derived via immunoSEQ multiplex PCR, lists solely in-frame clones and lacks some. The profile shows tens of thousands of clones, 80% to 95% of them singletons. Deletions cut 4 bases from V and 8 bases from J, with 18 bases between. Germline CDR1 and CDR2: SGHTA and FQGTGA. The CDR3 spans 14 residues. This TCR came from a female donor with multiple sclerosis, enrolled in a pregnancy study. The chain couples TRBV7-3 to TRBJ2-7, with TRBD2 as a possible D gene (6 bases). The specimen was peripheral blood, collected in the second trimester of pregnancy. The CDR3 region has the DNA TGTGCCAGCAGCTCCGGGAGCCAGAGGGAGAAGCAGTACTTC. Its protein product is CASSSGSQREKQYF.